This T cell receptor (beta chain) was documented in a study of blood T cell repertoires in COVID-19. Whole-study context: The study drew acute and convalescent COVID-19 samples from the United States, Italy and Spain. T cells, B-cell-depleted T cells, or PBMCs provided the cDNA or gDNA that served as material.

The CDR3 totals 15 residues. Germline CDR1 SEHNR, CDR2 FQNEAQ (reference sequence). V was pared by 1 base and J by 1 base, with 9 bases between. In the study's own analysis: Amplified reference gene primers provided the basis for estimating nucleated cell counts. The table came from immunoSEQ multiplex PCR; TCRdb's copy has only in-frame clones and leaves some out. V, J and clone size reflect that table, while D and trimming were determined from the DNA. The sample includes around 83,000 clones, about 85% of them seen just once. This chain joins TRBV7-9 and TRBJ2-3; D is undetermined. Sequencing was carried out using peripheral blood. The sequence was obtained from a woman in her seventies with acute or convalescent COVID-19. The CDR3 region has the DNA TGTGCCAGCAGCTTAGGTAGCTGGGGCACAGATACGCAGTATTTT. Protein product: CASSLGSWGTDTQYF.